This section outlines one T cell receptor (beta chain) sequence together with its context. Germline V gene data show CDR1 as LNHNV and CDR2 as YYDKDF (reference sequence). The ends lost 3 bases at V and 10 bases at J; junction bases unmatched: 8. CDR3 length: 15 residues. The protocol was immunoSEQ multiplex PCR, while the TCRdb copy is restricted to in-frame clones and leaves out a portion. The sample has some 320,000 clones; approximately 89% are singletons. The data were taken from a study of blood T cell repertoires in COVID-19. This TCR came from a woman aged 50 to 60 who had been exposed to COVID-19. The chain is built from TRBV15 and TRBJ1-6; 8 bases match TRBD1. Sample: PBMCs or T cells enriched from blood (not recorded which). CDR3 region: CATSRDRVELSPLHF. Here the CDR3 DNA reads TGTGCCACCAGCAGGGACAGGGTAGAGTTGTCACCCCTCCACTTT.